This T cell receptor beta chain was obtained from a study of T cells in Graves' hyperthyroidism and ophthalmopathy. Overall study context: Before treatment of any kind, peripheral blood was taken at initial diagnosis.

With V trimmed by 4 bases and J by 7 bases, 10 bases remained unmatched. CDR1 and CDR2 from the germline V gene are SQVTM and ANQGSEA. There are 15 residues in the CDR3. Researchers took RNA transcripts and amplified the TCR beta CDR3 regions from them. First-round RT-PCR with HTBI primers amplified the TCR CDR3 region. TCRdb passed the multiplex PCR reads through MiXCR, listing each CDR3 protein once. The sample lists 350,000 or so distinct CDR3 sequences, about 15% occurring once. Any patient presenting with uncontrolled infection, other autoimmune disease, pregnancy or lactation was left out. Diagnoses were made from clinical symptoms, serum measures (thyroxine and TRAb), thyroid ultrasound and orbital computed tomography.

Sequencing used blood. V is TRBV29-1 and J is TRBJ1-4; the match to TRBD1 covers 9 bases. This receptor was obtained from a woman in her 30s with Graves' hyperthyroidism that later progressed to Graves' ophthalmopathy. The CDR3 sequence: CSVALGTGWGEKLFF. The CDR3 bases are TGCAGCGTTGCCCTTGGGACAGGGTGGGGTGAAAAACTGTTTTTT.